This is a list of T cell receptor beta chains from one sample in a study of blood T cell repertoires in COVID-19. The method was immunoSEQ multiplex PCR; TCRdb's version includes in-frame clones alone and lacks a portion of them. This sample yields about 88,000 clones, of which about nine tenths are seen a single time; about 1.8% belongs to the top ten. The sequenced material came from peripheral blood. The receptors come from a human donor with active COVID-19. The donor label of this sample is uncertain. Both conserved end residues are trimmed from each CDR3. D genes are given only for firm matches.

V	D	J	CDR3
TRBV2	.	TRBJ1-5	ASSEERASNQPQH
TRBV6-1	TRBD1	TRBJ1-5	ASSARRGDRDKSNQPQH
TRBV27	TRBD2	TRBJ2-1	ASRGLADEQF
TRBV6-6	.	TRBJ1-1	ASSYSGETEAF
TRBV24-1	TRBD1	TRBJ2-3	ATSARAQGEMRDTQY
TRBV28	.	TRBJ1-6	ASSPAAGRDSPLH
TRBV28	TRBD1	TRBJ1-1	ASSSPDRGKTEAF
TRBV19	.	TRBJ2-5	ASSIGRGQETQY
TRBV6-2/TRBV6-3	.	TRBJ2-2	ASSSDISNTGELF
TRBV2	TRBD1	TRBJ1-1	ASNPGQGASTEAF
TRBV7-9	TRBD1	TRBJ2-6	ASSPTGSGANVLT
TRBV5-1	.	TRBJ1-1	ASRYSTGNTEAF
TRBV9	TRBD1	TRBJ1-4	ASSPGQGEATNEKLF
TRBV6-5	.	TRBJ1-1	ASRRLGDTEAF
TRBV5-1	TRBD1	TRBJ2-7	ASSAGQGGVYEQY
TRBV9	TRBD1	TRBJ2-2	ASSPRQGADTGELF
TRBV6-5	TRBD1	TRBJ2-7	ASSRGQGGNEQY
TRBV5-1	TRBD1	TRBJ1-2	ASSYRDRGYT
TRBV9	.	TRBJ2-1	ASSPLRGPEQF
TRBV9	TRBD1	TRBJ2-1	ASSPPAGTGGVDEQF
TRBV4-2	TRBD2	TRBJ2-1	ASSASGANNEQF
TRBV29-1	TRBD1	TRBJ1-1	SVEETGGATEAF
TRBV14	TRBD2	TRBJ2-3	ASSPSAGPRTQY
TRBV6-2/TRBV6-3	.	TRBJ2-7	ASSLQNRDYEQY
TRBV25-1	.	TRBJ1-2	ASSEYTAGYT
TRBV27	.	TRBJ2-1	ASSVDYRSLDEQF
TRBV7-3	TRBD2	TRBJ2-1	ASSLAYRLAGYNEQF
TRBV7-2	.	TRBJ1-2	ASSLSGTGYGYT
TRBV24-1	.	TRBJ2-3	ATSDSWTGTDTQY
TRBV28	.	TRBJ2-2	ASSWTRENTGELF
TRBV6-1	TRBD1	TRBJ1-1	ASSEAPGGEGNTEAF
TRBV9	.	TRBJ2-3	ASSAQPGTSSTDTQY
TRBV28	.	TRBJ1-2	ASSPHTDRPGGYT
TRBV6-2/TRBV6-3	.	TRBJ1-1	ASSYPGRKPMNTEAF
TRBV7-8	TRBD1	TRBJ2-1	ASSLQGAGPDEQF
TRBV25-1	.	TRBJ2-7	ASSEQGFEQY
TRBV6-5	.	TRBJ1-3	ASGTNSGNTIY
TRBV27	.	TRBJ1-3	ASSIDSSGNTIY
TRBV19	.	TRBJ1-3	ASRGAGSSRNTIY